The subject of this entry is one T cell receptor (beta chain). What it binds is not known. This specimen belongs to a study of T cell responses to AZD1222 COVID-19 vaccine. Points from the study as a whole: Unmutated variant regions are reportedly targeted by nearly half of spike-specific TCRs. The study identified only five or six AZD1222 recipients as seropositive at baseline. Vaccination with two AZD1222 doses was followed by a rise in Spike-specific TCR breadth and depth.

Clones were read by immunoSEQ multiplex PCR, and TCRdb kept only the in-frame ones, dropping some. Of 100,000 or so clones in the sample, 84% were seen once. V lost 7 bases to trimming and J lost 0 bases; unmatched junction nucleotides: 3. Germline assignment: CDR1 WSHSY and CDR2 SAAADI. The CDR3 runs 14 residues. The material was peripheral blood, obtained on day 0 of AZD1222 vaccination. The V and J genes are TRBV10-2 and TRBJ1-3; 7 bases are shared with TRBD1. This receptor was taken from an adult in good health. The CDR3 nucleotides are TGCGCCAGCAAGGCAGGGGGCTCTGGAAACACCATATATTTT. Its translation: CASKAGGSGNTIYF.